The next 32 T cell receptor beta chains were all read from a single sample in a study of blood T cell repertoires in COVID-19. Method: immunoSEQ multiplex PCR; TCRdb's copy keeps in-frame clones and lacks some. This table has approximately 160,000 clones, roughly 84% appearing once. Material: peripheral blood. The receptors originated from an older woman with acute or convalescent COVID-19.

The CDR3 DNA is TGTGCCAGCAGCTTAATTCCGACTATGGCTGAAGCTTTCTTT. Residues: CASSLIPTMAEAFF. This rearrangement joins TRBV5-5 to TRBJ1-1; D is unclear. The germline gives CDR1 SGHKS, CDR2 YYEKEE (reference sequence). The CDR3 length is 14 residues. V dropped 2 bases and J dropped 6 bases, with 14 bases sitting between them.

The rearrangement joins TRBV3-1 (or the pseudogene TRBV3-2) to TRBJ1-1, with D possibly being TRBD1 (5 bases). The CDR3 spans 17 residues. V lost 2 bases to trimming and J lost 5 bases, with 21 bases between them. Germline V lookup: CDR1 LGHDT, CDR2 YNNKEL (reference sequence). Written as DNA, the CDR3 is TGTGCCAGCAGCCAAAGTTACCGGGGGGTGCGGAAGACTGAAGCTTTCTTT. Its protein is CASSQSYRGVRKTEAFF.

The V gene is TRBV6-6, the J gene TRBJ1-4, with D unresolved. Trimming took off 6 bases at V and 0 bases at J, with 5 bases between the two ends. Germline V gene sequence: CDR1 MNHNY, CDR2 SVGAGI (reference sequence). The CDR3 length is 13 residues. CDR3 nucleotide sequence: TGTGCCAGCAGCCAAACAACTAATGAAAAACTGTTTTTT. This translates into CASSQTTNEKLFF.

The CDR3 DNA is TGTGCCAGCAGTTACCTACAGGGGCAGGCGGCTTTCTTT. It specifies CASSYLQGQAAFF. The chain is built from TRBV6-6 and TRBJ1-1, with 7 bases aligning to TRBD1. This CDR3 region has 13 residues. In germline, CDR1 is MNHNY, CDR2 SVGAGI (reference sequence). V shed 2 bases and J 11 bases; nucleotides not matched to a gene: 8.

The V gene is TRBV3-1 (or the pseudogene TRBV3-2), the J gene TRBJ2-2; 7 bases are a match to TRBD1. The ends lost 4 bases at V and 4 bases at J; junction bases unmatched: 6. The CDR3 runs to 15 residues. CDR1 is LGHDT, CDR2 YNNKEL, per germline (reference sequence). CDR3 coding DNA: TGTGCCAGCAGCCTCAGGGGGATCGGCACCGGGGAGCTGTTTTTT. Translation gives CASSLRGIGTGELFF.

This sequence joins TRBV2 and TRBJ2-7; perhaps TRBD2 as D (6 bases). V was clipped by 1 base and J by 4 bases, with 14 bases between them. This CDR3 spans 15 amino acids. From germline, CDR1 is SNHLY and CDR2 FYNNEI. CDR3 DNA sequence: TGTGCCAGCAGTGAAGGGCGGGGTGGGGTTTACGAGCAGTACTTC. Its translation is CASSEGRGGVYEQYF.

The rearrangement uses TRBV28 and TRBJ1-5; no definite D call. This CDR3 comprises 16 residues. The germline V and J ends were trimmed by 3 bases and 7 bases, with 19 bases remaining between them. Germline assignment: CDR1 MDHEN and CDR2 SYDVKM. The CDR3 DNA follows: TGTGCCAGCAGTTTCCTGTCCCAGGCCCGGGGACAGCCCCAGCATTTT. As protein: CASSFLSQARGQPQHF.

The chain carries TRBV12-3 or TRBV12-4 and TRBJ1-2; D possibly corresponds to TRBD1 (6 bases). The CDR3 is made up of 13 amino acids. With 4 bases removed from V and 8 bases from J, the gap between germline ends came to 14 bases. The CDR3 reads CASSSSTGGGYTF. The DNA for the CDR3 is TGTGCCAGCAGTTCCAGCACGGGGGGCGGCTACACCTTC.

The V gene is TRBV3-1 (or the pseudogene TRBV3-2), the J gene TRBJ1-1; TRBD1 is a possible D gene (5 bases). V was cut by 1 base and J by 7 bases, with 7 bases left in between. The CDR3 totals 12 residues. Germline V gene lookup returns CDR1 LGHDT and CDR2 YNNKEL (reference sequence). The CDR3 nucleotides are TGTGCCAGCAGCCAAGCGACAGATGAAGCTTTCTTT. Translated, it gives CASSQATDEAFF.

The chain combines TRBV3-1 (or the pseudogene TRBV3-2) with TRBJ1-2; a possible D gene is TRBD1 (5 bases). The CDR3 loop spans 16 amino acids. Germline V gives CDR1 LGHDT, CDR2 YNNKEL (reference sequence). The V and J ends lost 4 bases and 0 bases respectively, with 15 bases between them. The CDR3, as DNA: TGTGCCAGCAGCCCCGGATGGGGCACTACTAACTATGGCTACACCTTC. As protein: CASSPGWGTTNYGYTF.

Only one count was recorded for this clone. V and J are TRBV2 and TRBJ2-7; TRBD2 might be the D (6 bases). The V gene's germline CDR1 is SNHLY and CDR2 FYNNEI. The V and J ends lost 4 bases and 3 bases respectively, with 16 bases between them. The CDR3 is 15 amino acids. The CDR3: CASSATSRIGYEQYF. DNA of the CDR3: TGTGCCAGCAGTGCAACTAGCAGGATAGGCTACGAGCAGTACTTC. Drawing the rest from reference TRBV2 and TRBJ2-7, the complete variable domain is EPEVTQTPSHQVTQMGQEVILRCVPISNHLYFYWYRQILGQKVEFLVSFYNNEISEKSEIFDDQFSVERPDGSNFTLKIRSTKLEDSAMYFCASSATSRIGYEQYFGPGTRLTVT.

The V gene is TRBV5-1, the J gene TRBJ2-1; D is unresolved. V was clipped by 1 base and J by 5 bases, with 10 bases between them. The V gene's germline CDR1 is SGHRS and CDR2 YFSETQ. The CDR3 runs to 14 residues. The CDR3: CASSLIASDNEQFF. As DNA, the CDR3 is TGCGCCAGCAGCTTGATCGCTTCAGACAATGAGCAGTTCTTC.

This clone was detected only once. The chain couples TRBV9 to TRBJ1-1; tentative D call: TRBD1 (6 bases). Germline CDR1 reads SGDLS; CDR2 reads YYNGEE. The CDR3 extends over 15 amino acids. V lost 4 bases and J lost 0, with 13 bases in between. The CDR3 bases are TGTGCCAGCAGCTTTGACAGGCGCATGAACACTGAAGCTTTCTTT. This translates into CASSFDRRMNTEAFF.

The chain links TRBV18 to TRBJ1-6, with TRBD1 matching 7 bases. In germline, CDR1 is KGHSH, CDR2 LQKENI. Trimming removed 3 bases from V and 9 bases from J; junction bases left unmatched: 5. The CDR3 loop spans 14 amino acids. CDR3 sequence (DNA): TGTGCCAGCTCACCGACAGGGTCCGGTTCACCCCTCCACTTT. Its protein is CASSPTGSGSPLHF. Combining the CDR3 with reference TRBV18 and TRBJ1-6 gives the whole variable domain NAGVMQNPRHLVRRRGQEARLRCSPMKGHSHVYWYRQLPEEGLKFMVYLQKENIIDESGMPKERFSAEFPKEGPSILRIQQVVRGDSAAYFCASSPTGSGSPLHFGNGTRLTVT.

The rearrangement uses TRBV4-1 and TRBJ2-1, with 9 bases fitting TRBD2. The CDR3 length is 17 residues. The germline V gene has CDR1 MGHRA and CDR2 YSYEKL. The V and J ends lost 0 bases and 4 bases, in that order; junction bases with no gene match: 7. The CDR3 here is CASSQDLIAGVYNEQFF. The DNA for the CDR3 is TGCGCCAGCAGCCAAGATCTAATAGCGGGGGTGTACAATGAGCAGTTCTTC.

As to this clone: Within the sample, other DNA sequences also encode this same CDR3. The chain combines TRBV5-1 with TRBJ1-3; the D gene is possibly TRBD1 (6 bases). In germline, CDR1 is SGHRS, CDR2 YFSETQ. Trimming removed 3 bases from V and 1 base from J, with 8 bases in between. There are 14 residues in the CDR3. CDR3 loop: CASSSQGSGNTIYF. The CDR3 nucleotides are TGCGCCAGCAGCTCACAGGGATCTGGAAACACCATATATTTT.

The CDR3 sequence: CASSYSGRELSGYTF. DNA of the CDR3: TGTGCCAGCAGTTACAGCGGAAGGGAACTAAGCGGCTACACCTTC. The chain has TRBV6-5 and TRBJ1-2; D remains unclear. Deletions cut 2 bases from V and 8 bases from J, with 18 bases between. This CDR3 region has 15 residues. Per germline, CDR1 MNHEY and CDR2 SVGAGI.

The CDR3 is CASSLGTGRADTQYF. Here the CDR3 DNA reads TGTGCCAGCAGCTTGGGGACAGGAAGGGCAGATACGCAGTATTTT. The chain joins TRBV5-6 to TRBJ2-3, with 7 bases lining up with TRBD1. The CDR3 has 15 amino acids. The germline V gene encodes CDR1 SGHDT and CDR2 YYEEEE. J gave up 4 bases and V 0 bases, and 5 bases lay outside the gene matches.

The chain carries TRBV30 and TRBJ2-7, with D perhaps TRBD1 (6 bases). The CDR3 is 12 residues long. Germline V gene data show CDR1 as GTSNPN and CDR2 as SVGIG (reference sequence). The V end lost 4 bases, the J end lost 3 bases, and 10 bases lay between the germline ends. The CDR3 bases are TGTGCCTGGAACAGGGTCGACTACGAGCAGTACTTC. As protein: CAWNRVDYEQYF.

The genes are TRBV10-3 and TRBJ2-3; maybe TRBD2 (7 bases). The germline gives CDR1 ENHRY, CDR2 SYGVKD. The CDR3 is 15 residues long. V shed 3 bases and J shed 6 bases, with 16 bases lying between them. CDR3 in DNA: TGTGCCATCAGTGAAGGGGGGACTATGTCTGATACGCAGTATTTT. Amino acids: CAISEGGTMSDTQYF.

This clone occurred once. The J gene is TRBJ2-7, the V gene TRBV6-6; the D gene is possibly TRBD1 (9 bases). This CDR3 has 15 residues. CDR1 and CDR2 (germline): MNHNY, SVGAGI (reference sequence). The germline V and J ends were trimmed by 4 bases and 6 bases, with 19 bases remaining between them. The CDR3 DNA follows: TGTGCCAGCAGTTCGCGGGACAGGGCGGGAGGCGAGCAGTACTTC. Protein: CASSSRDRAGGEQYF.

The rearrangement joins TRBV24-1 to TRBJ1-5; D possibly corresponds to TRBD1 (6 bases). Germline V gene lookup returns CDR1 KGHDR and CDR2 SFDVKD. V shed 5 bases and J shed 1 base, with 11 bases lying between them. The CDR3 has 15 residues. The CDR3 nucleotides read TGTGCCACCAGTGGAAACAGGGCAAGCAATCAGCCCCAGCATTTT. It yields the protein CATSGNRASNQPQHF.

The chain employs TRBV7-2 and TRBJ2-7; the match to TRBD2 covers 7 bases. This CDR3 spans 13 amino acids. Losses at the gene ends were 8 bases for V and 7 bases for J; bases not matched to a gene: 11. The germline CDR1 and CDR2 sequences are SGHTA and FQGNSA. CDR3 amino acids: CASGQREVGEQYF. CDR3 coding DNA: TGTGCCAGCGGCCAACGGGAGGTTGGTGAGCAGTACTTC.

The chain links TRBV6-5 to TRBJ2-7; 9 positions match TRBD1. Germline CDR1 MNHEY, CDR2 SVGAGI. V trimming: 6 bases; J trimming: 4 bases; junction bases outside the gene matches: 7. This CDR3 has 14 residues. The CDR3 coding sequence is TGTGCCAGCAGACCGGGACAGGGTCTATACGAGCAGTACTTC. Its translation: CASRPGQGLYEQYF.

In DNA form, the CDR3 reads TGTGCCAGCAGTGGATTAGCGGGGGGGAACACCGGGGAGCTGTTTTTT. Encoded protein: CASSGLAGGNTGELFF. The V call is TRBV3-1 (or the pseudogene TRBV3-2), the J call TRBJ2-2; 10 nucleotides agree with TRBD2. Unmatched junction bases numbered 5, after V lost 6 bases and J lost 1 base. Germline values: CDR1 LGHDT, CDR2 YNNKEL (reference sequence). The CDR3 extends over 16 amino acids.

This clone was detected once. V usage is TRBV19 and J usage is TRBJ1-1; no firm D call. The V end lost 7 bases, the J end lost 3 bases, and 18 bases lay between the germline ends. Germline V gene lookup returns CDR1 LNHDA and CDR2 SQIVND (reference sequence). The CDR3 extends over 15 amino acids. CDR3 loop: CASTLHGPGDTEAFF. As DNA, the CDR3 is TGTGCCAGTACCCTCCACGGGCCCGGGGACACTGAAGCTTTCTTT. Supplemented by reference TRBV19 and TRBJ1-1, the full variable domain reads DGGITQSPKYLFRKEGQNVTLSCEQNLNHDAMYWYRQDPGQGLRLIYYSQIVNDFQKGDIAEGYSVSREKKESFPLTVTSAQKNPTAFYLCASTLHGPGDTEAFFGQGTRLTVV.

The CDR3 sequence is CASSSFAGFGSGYTF. DNA for the CDR3: TGTGCCAGCAGCTCCTTCGCGGGGTTCGGTTCTGGCTACACCTTC. This chain connects TRBV9 to TRBJ1-2; D is unresolved. Germline CDR1 reads SGDLS; CDR2 reads YYNGEE. CDR3 length equals 15 residues. V gave up 4 bases and J gave up 7 bases, with 20 bases separating them. The full variable domain, in which reference TRBV9 and TRBJ1-2 provide the parts outside the CDR3, is DSGVTQTPKHLITATGQRVTLRCSPRSGDLSVYWYQQSLDQGLQFLIQYYNGEERAKGNILERFSAQQFPDLHSELNLSSLELGDSALYFCASSSFAGFGSGYTFGSGTRLTVV.

The chain recombines TRBV19 with TRBJ2-1, with 10 bases fitting TRBD2. The CDR3 length is 15 residues. Germline CDR1 reads LNHDA; CDR2 reads SQIVND (reference sequence). The V and J ends lost 4 bases and 10 bases, in that order; junction bases with no gene match: 10. The CDR3 sequence: CASSTKAGGATEQFF. The CDR3 bases are TGTGCCAGTAGTACAAAAGCGGGGGGGGCGACCGAGCAGTTCTTC.

The chain recombines TRBV24-1 with TRBJ1-4, with TRBD1 identical over 8 bases. Germline CDR1 is KGHDR and CDR2 is SFDVKD. CDR3 length equals 15 residues. V shed 3 bases, J shed 6 bases, and the junction held 5 bases outside the gene matches. CDR3 DNA: TGTGCCACCAGTGATACAGGGGGAAGGGATGAAAAACTGTTTTTT. Amino acids: CATSDTGGRDEKLFF.

This rearrangement joins TRBV5-5 to TRBJ1-4, with TRBD1 matching 7 bases. The V segment lost 0 bases and the J segment 8 bases; nucleotides outside the gene matches: 7. The CDR3 has 15 amino acids. Looked up from germline, CDR1 is SGHKS and CDR2 is YYEKEE (reference sequence). CDR3 loop: CASSLGYRGTEKLFF. The CDR3 bases are TGTGCCAGCAGCTTGGGATACAGGGGAACCGAAAAACTGTTTTTT. The full variable domain, completed using reference TRBV5-5 and TRBJ1-4, is DAGVTQSPTHLIKTRGQQVTLRCSPISGHKSVSWYQQVLGQGPQFIFQYYEKEERGRGNFPDRFSARQFPNYSSELNVNALLLGDSALYLCASSLGYRGTEKLFFGSGTQLSVL.

The chain employs TRBV7-2 and TRBJ2-7, with D perhaps TRBD1 (5 bases). Trimming took off 5 bases at V and 7 bases at J, with 24 bases between the two ends. The CDR3 contains 16 residues. Germline CDR1 is SGHTA and CDR2 is FQGNSA. The CDR3 here is CASSPRQTALGREQYF. The CDR3 bases are TGTGCCAGCAGCCCCAGACAGACCGCCCTTGGCAGGGAGCAGTACTTC. The variable domain in full, completed from reference TRBV7-2 and TRBJ2-7, reads GAGVSQSPSNKVTEKGKDVELRCDPISGHTALYWYRQSLGQGLEFLIYFQGNSAPDKSGLPSDRFSAERTGGSVSTLTIQRTQQEDSAVYLCASSPRQTALGREQYFGPGTRLTVT.

The sample holds a few counts of this clone. The chain couples TRBV4-1 to TRBJ1-5; D ambiguous. Trimming removed 3 bases from V and 0 bases from J, with 9 bases in between. The germline gives CDR1 MGHRA, CDR2 YSYEKL. This CDR3 is 15 amino acids long. The CDR3 region is CASSQTTYSNQPQHF. The CDR3 region has the DNA TGCGCCAGCAGCCAGACGACATATAGCAATCAGCCCCAGCATTTT.